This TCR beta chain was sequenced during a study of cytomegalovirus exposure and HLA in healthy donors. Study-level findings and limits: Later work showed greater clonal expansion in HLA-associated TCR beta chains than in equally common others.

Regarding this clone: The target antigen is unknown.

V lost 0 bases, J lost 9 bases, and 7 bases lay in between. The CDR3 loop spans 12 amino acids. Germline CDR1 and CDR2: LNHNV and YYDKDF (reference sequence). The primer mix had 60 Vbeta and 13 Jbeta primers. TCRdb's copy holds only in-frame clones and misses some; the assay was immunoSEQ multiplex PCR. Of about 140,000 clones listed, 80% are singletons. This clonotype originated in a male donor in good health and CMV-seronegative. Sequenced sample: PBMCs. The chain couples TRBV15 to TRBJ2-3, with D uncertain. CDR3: CATSRDQATQYF. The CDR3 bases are TGTGCCACCAGCAGAGATCAGGCGACGCAGTATTTT.